This TCR beta chain was profiled in a study of OX40 agonist ivuxolimab in advanced cancers. Study-level findings and limits: CD4+ and CD8+ T cells in blood underwent clonal expansion by week 6 at 0.1 to 3.0 mg/kg.

Points on this clone: Its antigen is undetermined.

TCRdb keeps only in-frame clones here, not all; method: immunoSEQ multiplex PCR. In the table there are some 69,000 clones, 89% of which are singletons. The CDR3 extends over 16 amino acids. Trimming took off 4 bases at V and 1 base at J, with 17 bases between the two ends. In germline, CDR1 is SGHRS, CDR2 YFSETQ. The chain carries TRBV5-1 and TRBJ1-1; D possibly corresponds to TRBD1 (6 bases). This TCR was recovered from an adult with an advanced solid tumor such as melanoma, head and neck, liver or kidney cancer. Sequencing used CD4+ or CD8+ T cells sorted from blood, obtained in a trial of the OX40 agonist ivuxolimab. The CDR3 spells CASSRDPAGANTEAFF. The CDR3 nucleotides read TGCGCCAGCAGCCGGGACCCCGCGGGGGCGAACACTGAAGCTTTCTTT. The full variable domain, in which reference TRBV5-1 and TRBJ1-1 provide the parts outside the CDR3, is KAGVTQTPRYLIKTRGQQVTLSCSPISGHRSVSWYQQTPGQGLQFLFEYFSETQRNKGNFPGRFSGRQFSNSRSEMNVSTLELGDSALYLCASSRDPAGANTEAFFGQGTRLTVV.